These T cell receptor beta chains were read from a single sample in a study of CD8+ T cells in alopecia areata. Sequencing was performed with immunoSEQ multiplex PCR; in TCRdb, only in-frame clones are kept and a portion is missing. This table has about 150,000 clones, about 87% appearing once. This sample comprised CD8+ T cells sorted from blood, obtained at week 0. These receptors were taken from a human donor with alopecia areata. CDR3s include the opening cysteine and the closing phenylalanine or tryptophan. The D gene is left open where the match is weak. Size is stated for part of the rows, as once, few or many counts, or as a class when the clone is expanded.

>-|TRBJ1-1|-|TRBV27
TGTGCCAGCAGTACAGGGATAACTGAAGCTTTCTTT
CASSTGITEAFF
>-|TRBJ2-1|-|TRBV9
TGTGCCAGCAGCGTAGGGAGGGGCTTCTACAATGAGCAGTTCTTC
CASSVGRGFYNEQFF
>-|TRBJ2-1|-|TRBV4-1
TGCGCCAGCAGCCAGGAAGTAGCGGAGAGCGAGGAGCAGTTCTTC
CASSQEVAESEEQFF
>-|TRBJ2-7|-|TRBV5-1
TGCGCCAGCAGCAGCGCGCCGGGGTTATATTACGAGCAGTACTTC
CASSSAPGLYYEQYF
>-|TRBJ2-1|TRBD2|TRBV6-5
TGTGCCAGCAGTTACGGACTAGGGTCCCAGTTCTTC
CASSYGLGSQFF
>-|TRBJ2-5|-|TRBV9
TGTGCCAGCAGCCCCCCGGCCACGGACGAGACCCAGTACTTC
CASSPPATDETQYF
>-|TRBJ2-7|TRBD1|TRBV29-1
TGCAGCGCCCGGGACAGGGGGACCTACGAGCAGTACTTC
CSARDRGTYEQYF
>-|TRBJ2-2|TRBD2|TRBV11-2
TGTGCCAGCAGCTTGACTAGCGGGGGCCGCGCGAACACCGGGGAGCTGTTTTTT
CASSLTSGGRANTGELFF
>-|TRBJ1-2|-|TRBV23-1
TGCGCCAGCACCCGGCCGGTCCATAGTCAGGGGAGGAAATATGGCTACACCTTC
CASTRPVHSQGRKYGYTF
>once|TRBJ1-1|TRBD1|TRBV13
TGTGCCAGCAGCGTGCGACAGGGGCCGCTGAACACTGAAGCTTTCTTT
CASSVRQGPLNTEAFF